Listed here are 11 T cell receptor beta chains from one sample, sequenced in a study of blood T cells in healthy people across ages. Through a sample-barcoded 5' primer and a J-beta primer mix, a second PCR was run for roughly 6 to 11 cycles. Via MiXCR, TCRdb re-called the 5' RACE reads, giving one row per CDR3 protein. Of around 900,000 distinct CDR3 sequences listed, roughly 51% were seen once; the top ten hold roughly a fifth. The sample comprised blood. The receptors stem from an older woman in good health.

The rearrangement joins TRBV28 to TRBJ1-2; D is unresolved. The germline V and J ends were trimmed by 2 bases and 4 bases, with 11 bases remaining between them. Germline CDR1 MDHEN, CDR2 SYDVKM. The CDR3 spans 14 residues. CDR3 nucleotides: TGTGCCAGCAGTTTAGCCAGCCCAACCTATGGCTACACCTTC. Its protein is CASSLASPTYGYTF.

This clonotype was observed a handful of times. The chain carries TRBV29-1 and TRBJ2-1, with D possibly being TRBD2 (6 bases). Per germline, CDR1 SQVTM and CDR2 ANQGSEA. With 4 bases removed from V and 4 bases from J, the gap between germline ends came to 17 bases. The CDR3 runs 15 residues. The CDR3 is CSVVGGNRLYNEQFF. The CDR3 DNA is TGCAGCGTTGTGGGGGGAAATCGACTGTACAATGAGCAGTTCTTC.

The chain employs TRBV20-1 and TRBJ2-7, with a weak D call TRBD2 (7 bases). Judging by the DNA end, TRBJ2-5 fits better; the J call may be wrong. Germline lookup yields CDR1 DFQATT and CDR2 SNEGSKA (reference sequence). The CDR3 extends over 13 amino acids. The CDR3 DNA is TGCAGTGCTAGAGGAGGGAGGGGGGAGACCCAGTACTTC. The encoded protein is CSARGGRGETQYF.

Many counts were recorded for this clonotype. The rearrangement links TRBV18 to TRBJ2-3; D remains unclear. Germline CDR1 and CDR2: KGHSH and LQKENI. The CDR3 contains 15 residues. Trimming cost V 0 bases and J 5 bases, with 12 bases left between them. CDR3 amino acids: CASSPPYETQDTQYF. The DNA for the CDR3 is TGTGCCAGCTCACCACCGTACGAGACCCAAGATACGCAGTATTTT. The entire variable domain, with the rest obtained from reference TRBV18 and TRBJ2-3, is as follows: NAGVMQNPRHLVRRRGQEARLRCSPMKGHSHVYWYRQLPEEGLKFMVYLQKENIIDESGMPKERFSAEFPKEGPSILRIQQVVRGDSAAYFCASSPPYETQDTQYFGPGTRLTVL.

This chain links TRBV28 with TRBJ1-2; 7 bases align to TRBD1. V dropped 7 bases and J dropped 1; count of bases not matched to a gene: 6. CDR1 and CDR2 from the germline V gene are MDHEN and SYDVKM. The CDR3 contains 14 residues. The CDR3 is CASKETGNNYGYTF. The CDR3 region has the DNA TGTGCCAGCAAGGAGACAGGGAATAACTATGGCTACACCTTC.

The chain carries TRBV20-1 and TRBJ2-3; no reliable D call. The CDR3 covers 11 residues. V was trimmed by 2 bases and J by 4 bases, leaving 4 bases between them. Germline assignment: CDR1 DFQATT and CDR2 SNEGSKA (reference sequence). CDR3 sequence reads: CSARTSDTQYF. As DNA, the CDR3 is TGCAGTGCTAGAACTTCAGATACGCAGTATTTT.

The chain is built from TRBV7-9 and TRBJ2-7; 10 bases line up with TRBD2. CDR3 length equals 16 residues. The ends lost 1 base at V and 5 bases at J; junction bases unmatched: 8. CDR1 SEHNR and CDR2 FQNEAQ come from the germline V gene (reference sequence). This CDR3 is CASSLDWLAGVHEQYF. In DNA, the CDR3 is TGTGCCAGCAGCTTAGATTGGCTAGCGGGAGTCCACGAGCAGTACTTC.

This clonotype occurred a few times. This rearrangement joins TRBV9 to TRBJ1-6; the D gene is possibly TRBD1 (6 bases). This CDR3 region has 16 residues. Trimming cost V 0 bases and J 6 bases, with 13 bases left between them. In germline, CDR1 is SGDLS, CDR2 YYNGEE. CDR3: CASSVAPRTANSPLHF. The CDR3 DNA reads TGTGCCAGCAGCGTAGCCCCCCGGACAGCTAATTCACCCCTCCACTTT.

This clonotype was picked up many times. The chain carries TRBV12-3 or TRBV12-4 and TRBJ2-1; D perhaps matches TRBD1 (5 bases). The CDR3 runs 19 residues. The ends were cut back, 4 bases at V and 0 bases at J, with 22 bases in the middle. CDR3 sequence reads: CASSWGQAIRVNSYNEQFF. The DNA of the CDR3 is TGTGCCAGCAGTTGGGGCCAGGCCATTAGGGTAAACTCCTACAATGAGCAGTTCTTC.

This clonotype was recorded a few times. This sequence joins TRBV6-1 and TRBJ1-4; no firm D call. This CDR3 contains 13 residues. V was cut by 3 bases and J by 7 bases, with 9 bases left in between. Germline V gene sequence: CDR1 MNHNS, CDR2 SASEGT. The CDR3 region is CASSDLQGEKLFF. The CDR3 DNA reads as TGTGCCAGCAGTGATTTGCAAGGTGAAAAACTGTTTTTT.

About this clonotype: This may arise from a read error, as a much more abundant clone is one base away. The chain carries TRBV27 and TRBJ2-1; D call uncertain. Per germline, CDR1 MNHEY and CDR2 SMNVEV (reference sequence). The CDR3 length is 11 residues. CDR3 region: CAGRRYNEQFF. The CDR3, as DNA: TGTGCCGGCAGGAGATACAATGAGCAGTTCTTC.